The 3 T cell receptor beta chains below were found in one sample sequenced in a study of regulatory T cells in long-lasting Graves disease. Arm-PCR with iRepertoire HTBI primers amplified the CDR3 regions for these TCR beta libraries. TCRdb recomputed calls from the multiplex PCR reads with MiXCR, one row per CDR3 protein. The profile shows 400,000 to 500,000 distinct CDR3 sequences, roughly a fifth of them singletons. Documented time point: persistent/refractory GD, antithyroid drugs over 5 years with positive TRAb. With RNA extracted from PBMCs as input, the TCR library was made. The sequencing here drew on peripheral blood mononuclear cells (PBMCs), taken when the disease was refractory, from a patient treated with antithyroid drugs. Every receptor here comes from a female donor with Graves disease.

This clonotype was seen many times. The chain uses TRBV28 and TRBJ1-2; the D gene is possibly TRBD1 (5 bases). Germline V lookup: CDR1 MDHEN, CDR2 SYDVKM. This CDR3 has 16 residues. Trimming stripped 6 bases from V and 0 bases from J, with 17 bases between. DNA for the CDR3: TGTGCCAGCAGATCACCCAGGGACGTAGCTAACTATGGCTACACCTTC. This sequence encodes CASRSPRDVANYGYTF.

This clonotype has a handful of counts. The chain links TRBV20-1 to TRBJ2-5, with D possibly TRBD2 on 7 matching bases. Germline loops: CDR1 DFQATT, CDR2 SNEGSKA (reference sequence). The CDR3 runs 13 residues. V shed 4 bases and J shed 4 bases, with 13 bases lying between them. Written as DNA, the CDR3 is TGCAGTGCTACGACTAGCAGGGGAGAGACCCAGTACTTC. This codes for CSATTSRGETQYF.

The table lists this clonotype with many counts. The chain is built from TRBV28 and TRBJ2-5; D possibly corresponds to TRBD2 (5 bases). Trimming left V 3 bases short and J 5 bases short, with 7 bases between. CDR1 is MDHEN and CDR2 is SYDVKM in the germline V gene. This CDR3 comprises 12 residues. The DNA for the CDR3 is TGTGCCAGCAGTTTGTCGGGGGAGACCCAGTACTTC. Residues: CASSLSGETQYF. The variable domain in full, with the rest retrieved from reference TRBV28 and TRBJ2-5, is DVKVTQSSRYLVKRTGEKVFLECVQDMDHENMFWYRQDPGLGLRLIYFSYDVKMKEKGDIPEGYSVSREKKERFSLILESASTNQTSMYLCASSLSGETQYFGPGTRLLVL.